The 24 T cell receptor beta chains below all came from one sample that was sequenced in a study of T cell clonotyping in hematopoietic cell transplantation. Time point given: recipient sample about 28 days before transplant, after cytoreduction. TCRdb's table, derived via immunoSEQ multiplex PCR, lists solely in-frame clones and lacks some. The table lists 50,000 or so clones, roughly 80% of them singletons. This specimen was peripheral blood mononuclear cells, taken before stem cell transplant. Receptors originate from a man in his 60s with myelodysplastic syndrome. Some clones in this sample may be carry-over from other donors' samples.

In this sample, this clone turned up a few times. The chain recombines TRBV7-2 with TRBJ1-6; D gene unclear. Per germline, CDR1 SGHTA and CDR2 FQGNSA. The CDR3 spans 13 residues. V was shortened by 8 bases and J by 8 bases, with 13 bases between the two germline ends. The DNA of the CDR3 is TGTGCCAGCGGCCTCTTGAGGGATTCACCCCTCCACTTT. Translated, it gives CASGLLRDSPLHF.

This chain connects TRBV4-1 to TRBJ1-3; D is uncertain. The germline CDR1 and CDR2 sequences are MGHRA and YSYEKL. V was cut by 4 bases and J by 3 bases, with 22 bases left in between. The CDR3 has 18 residues. Written as DNA, the CDR3 is TGCGCCAGCAGCCCCCATGGGAGGCCCCCGACCAATGGAAACACCATATATTTT. Its protein product is CASSPHGRPPTNGNTIYF.

The V and J genes are TRBV20-1 and TRBJ1-2, with TRBD1 matching over 7 bases. In germline, CDR1 is DFQATT, CDR2 SNEGSKA (reference sequence). The CDR3 extends over 11 amino acids. The J segment lost 6 bases and the V segment lost 6 bases, leaving 4 bases of the junction unmatched. CDR3 protein: CSAEQGDGYTF. CDR3 nucleotide sequence: TGCAGTGCAGAGCAGGGGGATGGCTACACCTTC.

V is TRBV29-1 and J is TRBJ1-2; 7 nucleotides align to TRBD1. CDR3 length: 14 amino acids. Germline CDR1 and CDR2: SQVTM and ANQGSEA. With V trimmed by 7 bases and J by 7 bases, 15 bases remained unmatched. The CDR3 DNA is TGCAGCGCTGACAGGGTGGGAGATTTGTCTGGCTACACCTTC. Encoded protein: CSADRVGDLSGYTF. The whole variable domain, remainder taken from reference TRBV29-1 and TRBJ1-2, is SAVISQKPSRDICQRGTSLTIQCQVDSQVTMMFWYRQQPGQSLTLIATANQGSEATYESGFVIDKFPISRPNLTFSTLTVSNMSPEDSSIYLCSADRVGDLSGYTFGSGTRLTVV.

This chain joins TRBV30 and TRBJ2-2; weak D call: TRBD2 (6 bases). Germline CDR1 is GTSNPN and CDR2 is SVGIG (reference sequence). The CDR3 contains 15 residues. V was shortened by 2 bases and J by 3 bases, with 13 bases between the two germline ends. The CDR3 loop reads CAWSILASDTGELFF. CDR3 sequence (DNA): TGTGCCTGGAGTATCCTAGCGAGTGACACCGGGGAGCTGTTTTTT.

The chain uses TRBV4-1 and TRBJ1-1; no reliable D call. The CDR3 has 14 residues. V lost 1 base and J lost 6, with 12 bases in between. CDR1 and CDR2 from the germline V gene are MGHRA and YSYEKL. CDR3 residues: CASSQGLPEAEAFF. DNA of the CDR3: TGCGCCAGCAGCCAAGGGCTCCCCGAGGCTGAAGCTTTCTTT.

The CDR3 loop reads CASSLGTVYEQYF. The DNA for the CDR3 is TGTGCCAGCAGCTTGGGGACAGTCTACGAGCAGTACTTC. The chain has TRBV7-6 and TRBJ2-7; the match to TRBD1 covers 7 bases. With 3 bases clipped from V and 3 bases from J, the junction kept 2 bases outside the gene matches. The germline V gene has CDR1 SGHVS and CDR2 FNYEAQ. The CDR3 contains 13 residues.

J is TRBJ1-1 and V is TRBV29-1, with a weak D call TRBD1 (5 bases). The V end lost 1 base, the J end lost 5 bases, and 14 bases lay between the germline ends. Germline V gives CDR1 SQVTM, CDR2 ANQGSEA. This CDR3 has 14 amino acids. The chain's CDR3 is CSVEVYQGRTEAFF. The DNA of the CDR3 is TGCAGCGTTGAAGTATACCAGGGAAGGACTGAAGCTTTCTTT.

V usage is TRBV7-8 and J usage is TRBJ2-5; D remains ambiguous. Trimming shortened V by 3 bases and J by 9 bases, and 14 bases separated the two germline ends. The CDR3 covers 13 residues. Looked up from germline, CDR1 is SGHVS and CDR2 is FQNEAQ. The CDR3 reads CASSLMADGPQYF. CDR3 nucleotide sequence: TGTGCCAGCAGCTTGATGGCAGACGGCCCCCAGTACTTC.

The gene calls are TRBV5-4 and TRBJ2-1; D not resolved. Germline assignment: CDR1 SGHNT and CDR2 YYREEE (reference sequence). CDR3 length: 14 residues. The V and J ends lost 5 bases and 0 bases respectively, with 9 bases between them. The DNA for the CDR3 is TGTGCCAGCAGTTCCCGGGCCTCCTACAATGAGCAGTTCTTC. Its translation is CASSSRASYNEQFF. Filled out from reference TRBV5-4 and TRBJ2-1, the complete variable domain reads ETGVTQSPTHLIKTRGQQVTLRCSSQSGHNTVSWYQQALGQGPQFIFQYYREEENGRGNFPPRFSGLQFPNYSSELNVNALELDDSALYLCASSSRASYNEQFFGPGTRLTVL.

The chain employs TRBV30 and TRBJ2-5, with 7 positions matching TRBD2. Germline trimming cut 3 bases from V and 14 bases from J; bases unmatched to any gene: 12. The CDR3 covers 12 residues. The germline gives CDR1 GTSNPN, CDR2 SVGIG (reference sequence). The CDR3 DNA reads as TGTGCCTGGAGGGGGGACGGGACTAAATCCTACTTC. Translated, it gives CAWRGDGTKSYF.

The chain couples TRBV7-2 to TRBJ2-7; D is unresolved. Germline V gene sequence: CDR1 SGHTA, CDR2 FQGNSA. The CDR3 spans 15 residues. With 2 bases removed from V and 2 bases from J, the gap between germline ends came to 13 bases. The CDR3 DNA follows: TGTGCCAGCAGCTTAACGAGCCAGCTGACCTACGAGCAGTACTTC. Residues: CASSLTSQLTYEQYF.

This chain uses TRBV4-2 with TRBJ2-3; possibly TRBD1 for D (6 bases). The CDR3 consists of 14 residues. Germline CDR1 is LGHNA and CDR2 is YNFKEQ. Between the trimmed V and J ends, which lost 4 bases and 1 base, there was a span of 9 bases. The CDR3: CASSLGGGTDTQYF. CDR3 DNA sequence: TGTGCCAGCAGCCTAGGGGGAGGCACAGATACGCAGTATTTT.

V is TRBV28 and J is TRBJ2-7, with 15 bases matching TRBD2. V dropped 5 bases and J dropped 4; count of bases not matched to a gene: 18. There are 20 residues in the CDR3. CDR1 MDHEN and CDR2 SYDVKM come from the germline V gene. DNA for the CDR3: TGTGCCAGCAGTAGAAAAGCCGGGACTAGCGGGGGGCGACTCGTTTACGAGCAGTACTTC. Translation gives CASSRKAGTSGGRLVYEQYF.

The chain combines TRBV5-1 with TRBJ2-4; TRBD1 matches at 8 bases. CDR3 length: 14 residues. J was trimmed by 5 bases and V by 2 bases; bases with no gene match: 3. Looked up from germline, CDR1 is SGHRS and CDR2 is YFSETQ. DNA of the CDR3: TGCGCCAGCAGCTTTTTGGGACAGGAAAACATTCAGTACTTC. Its translation is CASSFLGQENIQYF.

The chain joins TRBV5-6 to TRBJ1-5; TRBD1 matches at 7 bases. The CDR3 runs 16 residues. The germline gives CDR1 SGHDT, CDR2 YYEEEE. Trimming at V came to 2 bases and at J to 1 base, leaving 6 bases not matched to a gene. The CDR3 spells CASSLYRGSSNQPQHF. The CDR3 region has the DNA TGTGCCAGCAGCTTATACAGGGGATCGAGCAATCAGCCCCAGCATTTT.

The genes are TRBV2 and TRBJ2-7, with D unresolved. This CDR3 is 13 amino acids long. Trimming took off 4 bases at V and 4 bases at J, with 11 bases between the two ends. Germline assignment: CDR1 SNHLY and CDR2 FYNNEI. The DNA of the CDR3 is TGTGCCAGCAGTGCCCCCAGCAGGTACGAGCAGTACTTC. Translated, it gives CASSAPSRYEQYF.

The chain couples TRBV28 to TRBJ1-2, with a possible D match to TRBD1 (6 bases). The length of the CDR3 is 13 residues. V shed 5 bases and J shed 3 bases, with 10 bases lying between them. CDR1 and CDR2 from the germline V gene are MDHEN and SYDVKM. CDR3 nucleotide sequence: TGTGCCAGCAGTGGGACATCCGACTATGGCTACACCTTC. Encoded protein: CASSGTSDYGYTF.

This sequence joins TRBV9 and TRBJ2-3; D gene unclear. The CDR3 spans 15 residues. V was shortened by 2 bases and J by 5 bases, with 15 bases between the two germline ends. CDR1 is SGDLS, CDR2 YYNGEE, per germline. The DNA for the CDR3 is TGTGCCAGCAGCGTGGGCCTGGGCGGTGGAGATACGCAGTATTTT. As protein: CASSVGLGGGDTQYF.

The CDR3: CASSLVSQGATGNTIYF. CDR3 nucleotides: TGCGCCAGCAGCTTGGTTTCACAGGGGGCAACCGGAAACACCATATATTTT. This rearrangement joins TRBV5-1 to TRBJ1-3; TRBD1 aligns across 9 bases. The CDR3 length is 17 residues. CDR1 and CDR2 (germline): SGHRS, YFSETQ. Trimming at V came to 0 bases and at J to 4 bases, leaving 8 bases not matched to a gene. Complete variable domain (other parts from reference TRBV5-1 and TRBJ1-3): KAGVTQTPRYLIKTRGQQVTLSCSPISGHRSVSWYQQTPGQGLQFLFEYFSETQRNKGNFPGRFSGRQFSNSRSEMNVSTLELGDSALYLCASSLVSQGATGNTIYFGEGSWLTVV.

The chain combines TRBV7-6 with TRBJ1-1, with 8 nucleotides matching TRBD1. V gave up 4 bases and J gave up 0 bases; unmatched junction bases: 7. The CDR3 loop spans 16 amino acids. CDR1 SGHVS and CDR2 FNYEAQ come from the germline V gene. Written as DNA, the CDR3 is TGTGCCAGCAGCTCCAACAGGGGGAGAATGAACACTGAAGCTTTCTTT. It encodes CASSSNRGRMNTEAFF.

The V gene is TRBV18, the J gene TRBJ2-7, with D perhaps given as TRBD1 or TRBD2 (5 bases each). The germline V gene encodes CDR1 KGHSH and CDR2 LQKENI. The V gene lost 3 bases and the J gene lost 2 bases, with 11 bases spanning the gap. CDR3 length equals 14 residues. The CDR3 DNA sequence: TGTGCCAGCTCACCCGGGGCAATAACCTACGAGCAGTACTTC. This encodes CASSPGAITYEQYF.

The chain joins TRBV4-1 to TRBJ2-7, with a possible D match to TRBD1 (6 bases). This CDR3 comprises 16 residues. Trimming removed 0 bases from V and 2 bases from J, with 14 bases in between. The V gene's germline CDR1 is MGHRA and CDR2 YSYEKL. CDR3 in amino acids: CASSQEPAGDTYEQYF. The CDR3 DNA reads as TGCGCCAGCAGCCAAGAACCGGCAGGGGATACCTACGAGCAGTACTTC.

This clone was detected only once. V usage is TRBV19 and J usage is TRBJ1-3; D is unresolved. The CDR3 spans 16 residues. Trimming took off 5 bases at V and 0 bases at J, with 14 bases between the two ends. From germline, CDR1 is LNHDA and CDR2 SQIVND (reference sequence). The CDR3 loop is CASSFSRSSSGNTIYF. CDR3 nucleotides: TGTGCCAGTAGTTTCAGCAGGTCGAGCTCTGGAAACACCATATATTTT. The whole variable domain, remainder taken from reference TRBV19 and TRBJ1-3, is DGGITQSPKYLFRKEGQNVTLSCEQNLNHDAMYWYRQDPGQGLRLIYYSQIVNDFQKGDIAEGYSVSREKKESFPLTVTSAQKNPTAFYLCASSFSRSSSGNTIYFGEGSWLTVV.